These T cell receptor beta chains were read from a single sample in a study of T cell responses to AZD1222 COVID-19 vaccine. Data came from immunoSEQ multiplex PCR; TCRdb stores just in-frame clones and leaves some out. This sample has 170,000 or so clones, with 90% found just once. The source was peripheral blood, collected on day 0 of AZD1222 vaccination. The source of these receptors is an adult in good health. Each CDR3 is given without its conserved first and last residue. Clone size, where shown, is once, few, many, or a class for clones that have expanded.

>TRBJ1-1|TRBV18|NA
ASSPPYGVTEAF
>TRBJ1-2|TRBV4-2|NA
ASSQVPTNYGYT
>TRBJ2-7|TRBV5-1|NA
ASSATGFPYEQY
>TRBJ1-2|TRBV4-3|NA
ASSQDLGARLNGYT
>TRBJ2-4|TRBV4-3|NA
ASSPSGTPKSGAKNIQY
>TRBJ1-1|TRBV7-9|NA
ASSLDRVNTEAF
>TRBJ2-3|TRBV7-9|NA
ASSQTGGTQY
>TRBJ2-7|TRBV19|few
ASNLRGGPSYEQY
>TRBJ1-5|TRBV11-2|NA
ASSLGIHNQPQH
>TRBJ1-1|TRBV15|NA
ATSIRQANTEAF
>TRBJ1-1|TRBV7-2|NA
ASSLGGGADAF
>TRBJ1-4|TRBV30|NA
ALGQGAQEKLF
>TRBJ2-3|TRBV19|once
ATSPVGTDTQY
>TRBJ2-7|TRBV5-1|NA
ASSLEGDGTHEQY
>TRBJ2-1|TRBV7-2|NA
ASSLGPGDRAEQF
>TRBJ2-7|TRBV9|NA
ASSATGGEDEQY
>TRBJ1-5|TRBV2|NA
ASSSLVTQEQPQH
>TRBJ2-5|TRBV5-1|NA
ASSGALAGVQETQY
>TRBJ2-1|TRBV9|NA
ASSPTGLPYNEQF
>TRBJ2-1|TRBV5-1|NA
ASSEEWGEQF
>TRBJ2-5|TRBV10-3|NA
AISESFGGTQY
>TRBJ2-7|TRBV7-9|NA
ASSSDREPYEQY
>TRBJ2-5|TRBV3-1/TRBV3-2|NA
ASSHSGGEETQY
>TRBJ2-5|TRBV3-1/TRBV3-2|NA
ASSRPRVLAGQETQY
>TRBJ1-6|TRBV4-3|NA
ASSRTSSPLH
>TRBJ1-1|TRBV28|once
ASSGVYTEAF
>TRBJ2-3|TRBV11-1|NA
ASSHRLAEGADTQY
>TRBJ2-6|TRBV27|few
ASSLTPPLSGANVLT
>TRBJ1-5|TRBV2|few
ASSGGSNQPQH
>TRBJ1-1|TRBV4-1|NA
ASSRDRPNTEAF
>TRBJ1-5|TRBV6-6|once
ASREQGISNQPQH
>TRBJ2-2|TRBV4-3|NA
ASSQEPRQGVTGELF
>TRBJ1-1|TRBV2|NA
ASSEGQFNTEAF
>TRBJ1-6|TRBV19|NA
ASSRDGQGNSPLH
>TRBJ2-1|TRBV5-4|NA
ASSSGTSGGGGFEQF
>TRBJ2-7|TRBV7-9|few
ASSQTPGTGGFVAYEQY
>TRBJ1-1|TRBV5-5|NA
ASSLVRNMNTEAF
>TRBJ1-1|TRBV19|NA
ASTPRGGGSEAF
>TRBJ2-7|TRBV7-9|NA
ASSSVSSTRDSHYEQY
>TRBJ1-2|TRBV9|once
ASSALDNHYGYT
>TRBJ1-1|TRBV29-1|NA
SVPRVGITEAF
>TRBJ2-7|TRBV5-6|NA
ASSSNHLRDNWGEQY
>TRBJ2-1|TRBV5-1|NA
ASSLTSGGLGEQF
>TRBJ1-1|TRBV5-1|NA
ASSFGGTEAF
>TRBJ2-2|TRBV6-4|NA
ASSDSGQGNTGELF
>TRBJ2-3|TRBV6-4|NA
ASSDTPGQSTDTQY
>TRBJ2-2|TRBV7-8|NA
ASSSTGVGTGELF
>TRBJ2-2|TRBV7-9|NA
ASRDSGELF
>TRBJ2-3|TRBV10-2|NA
ASSLGPGDTQY
>TRBJ1-1|TRBV3-1/TRBV3-2|NA
ASSRGQGEVTEAF
>TRBJ1-6|TRBV30|NA
AWSVEFSPLH